This TCR beta chain derives from a study of T cells after yellow fever vaccination. This clonotype has a count of ten or more. TCRdb itself ran the 5' RACE reads through MiXCR, one entry per CDR3 protein. The table has just over 300,000 distinct CDR3 sequences, about 3.5% seen once; the top ten hold 23%. Germline lookup yields CDR1 LNHDA and CDR2 SQIVND (reference sequence). The CDR3 is made up of 16 amino acids. V was clipped by 4 bases and J by 3 bases, with 18 bases between them. The receptor comes from a young man who received the YFV17D yellow fever vaccine. J is TRBJ1-2 and V is TRBV19, with D perhaps TRBD1 (6 bases). The sample here was PBMCs, taken on the day of the yellow fever booster vaccination. The CDR3: CASSTQPGARHYGYTF. The CDR3 DNA is TGTGCCAGTAGTACCCAGCCAGGGGCGCGACACTATGGCTACACCTTC. Together with reference TRBV19 and TRBJ1-2, the CDR3 gives the full variable domain: DGGITQSPKYLFRKEGQNVTLSCEQNLNHDAMYWYRQDPGQGLRLIYYSQIVNDFQKGDIAEGYSVSREKKESFPLTVTSAQKNPTAFYLCASSTQPGARHYGYTFGSGTRLTVV.